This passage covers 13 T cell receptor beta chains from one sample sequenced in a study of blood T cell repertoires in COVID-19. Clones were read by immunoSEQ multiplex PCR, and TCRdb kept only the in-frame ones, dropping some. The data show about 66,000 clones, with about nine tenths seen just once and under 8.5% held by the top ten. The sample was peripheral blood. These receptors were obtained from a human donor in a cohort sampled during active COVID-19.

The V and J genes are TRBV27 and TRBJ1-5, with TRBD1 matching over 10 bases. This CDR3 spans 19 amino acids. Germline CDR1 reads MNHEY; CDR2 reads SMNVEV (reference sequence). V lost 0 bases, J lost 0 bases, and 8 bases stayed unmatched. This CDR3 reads CASSLSPGQGGDSNQPQHF. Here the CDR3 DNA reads TGTGCCAGCAGTTTATCCCCTGGACAGGGGGGGGATAGCAATCAGCCCCAGCATTTT.

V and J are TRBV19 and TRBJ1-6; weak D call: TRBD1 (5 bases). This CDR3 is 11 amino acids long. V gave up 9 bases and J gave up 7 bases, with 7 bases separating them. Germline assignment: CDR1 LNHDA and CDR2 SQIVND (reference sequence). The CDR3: CASQGNSPLHF. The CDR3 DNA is TGTGCCAGCCAGGGAAATTCACCCCTCCACTTT.

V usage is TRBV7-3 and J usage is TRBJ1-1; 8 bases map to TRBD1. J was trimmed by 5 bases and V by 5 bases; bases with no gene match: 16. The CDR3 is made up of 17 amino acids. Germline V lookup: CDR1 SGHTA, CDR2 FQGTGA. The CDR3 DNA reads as TGTGCCAGCAGCCTACAGGGTCCCGGACAGGGAGGGACTGAAGCTTTCTTT. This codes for CASSLQGPGQGGTEAFF.

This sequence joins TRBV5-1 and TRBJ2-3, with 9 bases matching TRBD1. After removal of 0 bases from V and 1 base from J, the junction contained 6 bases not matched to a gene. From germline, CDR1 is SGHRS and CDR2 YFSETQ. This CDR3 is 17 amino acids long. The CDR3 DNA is TGCGCCAGCAGCTTGGGGACAGGGGATTTGGGCACAGATACGCAGTATTTT. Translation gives CASSLGTGDLGTDTQYF.

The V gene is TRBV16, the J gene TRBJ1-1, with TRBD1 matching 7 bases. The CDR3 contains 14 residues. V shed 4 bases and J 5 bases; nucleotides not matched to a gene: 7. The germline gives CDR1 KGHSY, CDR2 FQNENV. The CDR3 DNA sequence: TGTGCCAGCAGCCGTACGACAGGGAATACTGAAGCTTTCTTT. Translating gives CASSRTTGNTEAFF.

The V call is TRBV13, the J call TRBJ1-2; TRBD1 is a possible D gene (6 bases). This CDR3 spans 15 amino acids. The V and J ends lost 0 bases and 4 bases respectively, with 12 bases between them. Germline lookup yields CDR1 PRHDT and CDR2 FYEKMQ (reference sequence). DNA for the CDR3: TGTGCCAGCAGCTTAGGCCAGGAACAGGGCTATGGCTACACCTTC. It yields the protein CASSLGQEQGYGYTF.

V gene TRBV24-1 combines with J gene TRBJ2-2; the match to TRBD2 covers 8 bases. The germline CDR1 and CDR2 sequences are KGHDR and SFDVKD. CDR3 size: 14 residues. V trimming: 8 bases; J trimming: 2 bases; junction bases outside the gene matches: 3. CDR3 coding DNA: TGTGCCACCAACAGCGGGAGTAACACCGGGGAGCTGTTTTTT. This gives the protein CATNSGSNTGELFF.

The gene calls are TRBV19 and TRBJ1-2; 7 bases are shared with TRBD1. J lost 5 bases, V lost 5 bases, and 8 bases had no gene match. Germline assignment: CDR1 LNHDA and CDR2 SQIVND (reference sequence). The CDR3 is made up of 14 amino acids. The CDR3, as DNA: TGTGCCAGTAGTCCGGGGACAGTCTATTATGGCTACACCTTC. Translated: CASSPGTVYYGYTF.

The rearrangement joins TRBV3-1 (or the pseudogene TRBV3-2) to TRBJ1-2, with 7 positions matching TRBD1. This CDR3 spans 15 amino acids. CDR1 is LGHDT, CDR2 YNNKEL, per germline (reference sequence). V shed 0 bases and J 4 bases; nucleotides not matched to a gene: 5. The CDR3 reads CASSQDNRGAYGYTF. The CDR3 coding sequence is TGTGCCAGCAGCCAAGATAACAGGGGAGCCTATGGCTACACCTTC.

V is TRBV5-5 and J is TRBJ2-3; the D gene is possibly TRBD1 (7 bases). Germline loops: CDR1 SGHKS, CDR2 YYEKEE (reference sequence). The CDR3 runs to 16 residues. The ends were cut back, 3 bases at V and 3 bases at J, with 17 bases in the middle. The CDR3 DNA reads TGTGCCAGCAGCTGGGGGGCAGGGGGTAGGACAGATACGCAGTATTTT. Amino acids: CASSWGAGGRTDTQYF.

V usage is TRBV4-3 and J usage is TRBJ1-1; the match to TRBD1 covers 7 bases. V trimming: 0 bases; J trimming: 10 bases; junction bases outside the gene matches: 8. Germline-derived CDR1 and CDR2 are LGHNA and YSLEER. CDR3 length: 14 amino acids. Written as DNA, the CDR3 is TGCGCCAGCAGCCAAGATCGGGAGGGGGCTTTAGCTTTCTTT. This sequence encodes CASSQDREGALAFF.

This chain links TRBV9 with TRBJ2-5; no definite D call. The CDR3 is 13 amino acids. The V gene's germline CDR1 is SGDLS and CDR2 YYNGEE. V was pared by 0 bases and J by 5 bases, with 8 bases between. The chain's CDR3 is CASSVESEETQYF. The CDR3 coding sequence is TGTGCCAGCAGCGTAGAAAGTGAGGAGACCCAGTACTTC.

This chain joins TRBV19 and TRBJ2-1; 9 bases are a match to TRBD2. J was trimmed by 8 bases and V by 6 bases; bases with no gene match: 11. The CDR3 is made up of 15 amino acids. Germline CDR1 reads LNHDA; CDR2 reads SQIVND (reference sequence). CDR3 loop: CASSERVAGVYEQFF. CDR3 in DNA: TGTGCCAGTAGCGAAAGAGTAGCGGGAGTCTATGAGCAGTTCTTC.